This T cell receptor (beta chain) was captured by sequencing in a study of blood T cell repertoires in COVID-19. Produced via immunoSEQ multiplex PCR; TCRdb's table is partial and in-frame only. The sample carries fewer than 250,000 clones, around nine tenths recorded once. CDR1 and CDR2 from the germline V gene are SGDLS and YYNGEE. The CDR3 runs 13 residues. Trimming removed 0 bases at V and 5 bases at J, with 8 bases between. The chain joins TRBV9 to TRBJ1-2; a weak D match, TRBD1 (5 bases). This TCR derives from a woman aged 55-69 years who had recovered from COVID-19. Sample: peripheral blood. The CDR3 region is CASSVAGGYGYTF. DNA of the CDR3: TGTGCCAGCAGCGTAGCCGGGGGATATGGCTACACCTTC.